This TCR beta chain was sequenced during a study of early stage breast cancer tumors. General study results and limits: Compared with adjacent normal breast, tumors showed about 2.4-fold denser, more clonal T cells. Comparing each tissue with blood distinguished tumor from normal in about 85% of the 16 patients.

Libraries were prepared by immunoSEQ multiplex PCR; TCRdb keeps only in-frame clonotypes and omits some of them. The sample has about 34,000 clones, more than 65% seen once. As to this clone: The antigen is unknown.

This CDR3 is built from 13 residues. Trimming cost V 5 bases and J 2 bases, with 10 bases left between them. Germline CDR1 and CDR2: MNHEY and SMNVEV (reference sequence). This TCR derives from a person aged 25 to 39 with breast cancer. V is TRBV27 and J is TRBJ2-7; weak D call: TRBD1 (6 bases). The sequenced material came from breast tumor tissue. CDR3 nucleotide sequence: TGTGCCAGCAGTCGGACAGCCACCTACGAGCAGTACTTC. Amino acids: CASSRTATYEQYF.